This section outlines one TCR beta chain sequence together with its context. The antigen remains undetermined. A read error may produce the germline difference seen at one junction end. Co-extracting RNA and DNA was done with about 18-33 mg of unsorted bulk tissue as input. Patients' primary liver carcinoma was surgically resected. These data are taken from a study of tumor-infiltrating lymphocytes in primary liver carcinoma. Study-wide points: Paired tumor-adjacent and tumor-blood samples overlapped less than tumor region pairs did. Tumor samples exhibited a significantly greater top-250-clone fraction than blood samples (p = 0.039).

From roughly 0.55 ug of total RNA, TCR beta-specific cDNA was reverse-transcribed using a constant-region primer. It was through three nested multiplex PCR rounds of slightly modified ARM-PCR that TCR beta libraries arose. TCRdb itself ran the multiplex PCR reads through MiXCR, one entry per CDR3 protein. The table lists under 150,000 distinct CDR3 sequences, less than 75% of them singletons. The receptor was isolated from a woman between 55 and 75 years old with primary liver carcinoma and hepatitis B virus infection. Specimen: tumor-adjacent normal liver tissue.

Here the CDR3 reads CSVMTGNSYSEQFF. As DNA, the CDR3 is TGCAGCGTTATGACAGGGAACTCCTACAGTGAGCAGTTCTTC. The chain combines TRBV29-1 with TRBJ2-1, with TRBD1 identical over 7 bases. Per germline, CDR1 SQVTM and CDR2 ANQGSEA. CDR3 length equals 14 residues.